This TCR beta chain was retrieved from a study of blood T cell repertoires in COVID-19. Study overall: Both acute and convalescent COVID-19 samples were obtained from the United States, Italy and Spain.

The authors' processing: Reference gene primer amplification gave estimated nucleated cell counts. Some clones are missing from TCRdb's copy, which holds only in-frame ones; the method was immunoSEQ multiplex PCR. For V, J and clone size, that table is used; D and trimming come from the DNA. The sample shows approximately 100,000 clones, around 92% of them seen only once. V lost 1 base and J 7 bases, leaving 18 bases between the germline ends. Germline CDR1 and CDR2: SGHRS and YFSETQ. The CDR3 is 16 residues long. This clonotype was obtained from a man aged 45-60 years with active COVID-19. The V gene is TRBV5-1, the J gene TRBJ2-1, with D tentatively TRBD2 (5 bases). Sequencing used peripheral blood. The CDR3 loop reads CASSLRYESRGNEQFF. The CDR3 DNA reads as TGCGCCAGCAGCTTGAGGTATGAGTCTAGAGGGAATGAGCAGTTCTTC.